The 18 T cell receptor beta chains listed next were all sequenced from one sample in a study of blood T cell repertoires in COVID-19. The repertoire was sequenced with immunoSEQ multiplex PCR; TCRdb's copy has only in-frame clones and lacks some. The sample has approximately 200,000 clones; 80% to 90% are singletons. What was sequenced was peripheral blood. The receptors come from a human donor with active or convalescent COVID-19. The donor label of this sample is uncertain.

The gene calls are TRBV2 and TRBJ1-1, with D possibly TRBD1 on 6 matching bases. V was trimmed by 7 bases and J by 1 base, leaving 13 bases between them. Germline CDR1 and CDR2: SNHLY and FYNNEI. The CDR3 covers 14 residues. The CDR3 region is CASNNGQQNTEAFF. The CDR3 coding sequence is TGTGCCAGCAATAACGGACAGCAGAACACTGAAGCTTTCTTT.

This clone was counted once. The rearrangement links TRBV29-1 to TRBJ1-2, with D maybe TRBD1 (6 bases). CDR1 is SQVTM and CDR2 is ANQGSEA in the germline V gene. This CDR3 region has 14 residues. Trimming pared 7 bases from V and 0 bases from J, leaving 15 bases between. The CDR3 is CSAGAGETNYGYTF. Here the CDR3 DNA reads TGCAGCGCGGGGGCTGGGGAGACTAACTATGGCTACACCTTC. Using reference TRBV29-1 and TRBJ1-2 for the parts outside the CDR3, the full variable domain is SAVISQKPSRDICQRGTSLTIQCQVDSQVTMMFWYRQQPGQSLTLIATANQGSEATYESGFVIDKFPISRPNLTFSTLTVSNMSPEDSSIYLCSAGAGETNYGYTFGSGTRLTVV.

The CDR3: CASSSGAGQVNYGYTF. CDR3 DNA: TGTGCCAGCAGTTCAGGTGCGGGACAGGTGAACTATGGCTACACCTTC. The chain uses TRBV27 and TRBJ1-2; 8 nucleotides line up with TRBD1. Unmatched junction bases numbered 9, after V lost 4 bases and J lost 2 bases. This CDR3 is built from 16 residues. Germline-derived CDR1 and CDR2 are MNHEY and SMNVEV (reference sequence).

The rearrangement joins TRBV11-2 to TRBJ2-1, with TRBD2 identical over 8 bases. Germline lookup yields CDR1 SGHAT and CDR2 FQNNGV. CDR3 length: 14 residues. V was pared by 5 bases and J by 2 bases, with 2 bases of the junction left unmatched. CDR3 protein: CASSIAGTYNEQFF. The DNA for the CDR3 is TGTGCCAGCAGCATAGCGGGGACCTACAATGAGCAGTTCTTC.

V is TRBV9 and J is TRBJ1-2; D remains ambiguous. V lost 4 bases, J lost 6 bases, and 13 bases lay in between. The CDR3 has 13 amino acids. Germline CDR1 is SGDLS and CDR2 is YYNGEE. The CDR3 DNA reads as TGTGCCAGCAGCCCCCCCCACGGGGATGGCTACACCTTC. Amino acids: CASSPPHGDGYTF.

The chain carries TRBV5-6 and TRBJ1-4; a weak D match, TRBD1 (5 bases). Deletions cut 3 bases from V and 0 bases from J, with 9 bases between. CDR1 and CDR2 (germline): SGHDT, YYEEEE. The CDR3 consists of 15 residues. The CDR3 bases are TGTGCCAGCAGCTACACAGGTGCAACTAATGAAAAACTGTTTTTT. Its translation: CASSYTGATNEKLFF.

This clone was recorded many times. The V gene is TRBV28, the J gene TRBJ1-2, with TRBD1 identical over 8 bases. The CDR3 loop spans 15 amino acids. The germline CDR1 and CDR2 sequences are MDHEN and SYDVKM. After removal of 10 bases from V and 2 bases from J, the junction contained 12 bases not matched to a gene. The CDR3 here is CATHPQQGGNYGYTF. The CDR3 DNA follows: TGTGCCACCCACCCGCAACAGGGGGGGAACTATGGCTACACCTTC.

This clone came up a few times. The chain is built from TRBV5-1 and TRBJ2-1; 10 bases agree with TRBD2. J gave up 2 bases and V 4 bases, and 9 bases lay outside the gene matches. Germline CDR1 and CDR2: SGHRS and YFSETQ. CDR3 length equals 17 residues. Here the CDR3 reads CASSTEAGGAPYNEQFF. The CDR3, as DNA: TGCGCCAGCAGCACCGAAGCGGGAGGGGCACCCTACAATGAGCAGTTCTTC. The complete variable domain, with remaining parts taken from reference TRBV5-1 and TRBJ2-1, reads KAGVTQTPRYLIKTRGQQVTLSCSPISGHRSVSWYQQTPGQGLQFLFEYFSETQRNKGNFPGRFSGRQFSNSRSEMNVSTLELGDSALYLCASSTEAGGAPYNEQFFGPGTRLTVL.

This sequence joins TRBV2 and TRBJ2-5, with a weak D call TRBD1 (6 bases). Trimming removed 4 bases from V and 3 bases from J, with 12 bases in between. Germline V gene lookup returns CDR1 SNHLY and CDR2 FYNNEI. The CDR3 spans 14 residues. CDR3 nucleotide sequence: TGTGCCAGCAGTGCGCGACAGGTAGAAGAGACCCAGTACTTC. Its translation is CASSARQVEETQYF.

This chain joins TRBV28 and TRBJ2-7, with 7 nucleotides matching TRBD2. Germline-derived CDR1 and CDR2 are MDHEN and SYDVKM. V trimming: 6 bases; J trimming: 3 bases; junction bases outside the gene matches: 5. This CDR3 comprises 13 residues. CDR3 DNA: TGTGCCAGCAGGCTAGCGGAATACTACGAGCAGTACTTC. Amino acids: CASRLAEYYEQYF.

The CDR3 is CASSPPLSGRQYEQYF. In DNA, the CDR3 is TGTGCCAGCTCACCCCCACTTAGCGGGAGGCAATACGAGCAGTACTTC. The genes are TRBV18 and TRBJ2-7, with 10 bases identical to TRBD2. Germline V lookup: CDR1 KGHSH, CDR2 LQKENI. The CDR3 loop spans 16 amino acids. V was clipped by 3 bases and J by 4 bases; unmatched bases: 9.

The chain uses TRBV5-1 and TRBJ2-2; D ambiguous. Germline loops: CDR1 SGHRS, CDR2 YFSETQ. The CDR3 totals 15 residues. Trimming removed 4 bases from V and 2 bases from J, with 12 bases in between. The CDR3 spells CASSPPESNTGELFF. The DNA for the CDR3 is TGCGCCAGCAGCCCCCCCGAGAGTAACACCGGGGAGCTGTTTTTT.

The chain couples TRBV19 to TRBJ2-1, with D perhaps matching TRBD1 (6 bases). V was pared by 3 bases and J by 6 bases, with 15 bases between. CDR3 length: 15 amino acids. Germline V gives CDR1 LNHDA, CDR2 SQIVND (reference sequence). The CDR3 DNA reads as TGTGCCAGTAGTATCAGGACAGTTGTCCCCAATGAGCAGTTCTTC. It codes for CASSIRTVVPNEQFF.

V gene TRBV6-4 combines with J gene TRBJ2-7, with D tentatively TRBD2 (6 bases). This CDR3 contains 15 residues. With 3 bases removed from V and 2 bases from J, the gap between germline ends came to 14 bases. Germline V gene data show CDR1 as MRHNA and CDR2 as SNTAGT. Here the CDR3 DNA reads TGTGCCAGCAGTGAGCGGGGAGGAGGAACCTACGAGCAGTACTTC. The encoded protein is CASSERGGGTYEQYF.

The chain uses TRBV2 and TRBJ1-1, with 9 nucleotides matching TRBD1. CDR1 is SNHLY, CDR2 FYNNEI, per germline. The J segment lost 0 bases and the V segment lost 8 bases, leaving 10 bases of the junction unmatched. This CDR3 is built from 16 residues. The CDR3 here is CASLRDRVSVNTEAFF. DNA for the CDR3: TGTGCCAGCTTGAGGGACAGGGTTTCTGTGAACACTGAAGCTTTCTTT.

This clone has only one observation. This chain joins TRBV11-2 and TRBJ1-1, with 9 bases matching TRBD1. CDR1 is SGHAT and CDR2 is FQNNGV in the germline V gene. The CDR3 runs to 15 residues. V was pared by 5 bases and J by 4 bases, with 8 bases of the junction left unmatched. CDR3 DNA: TGTGCCAGCAGCGCTACAGGGGGCGGCTTCACTGAAGCTTTCTTT. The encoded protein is CASSATGGGFTEAFF. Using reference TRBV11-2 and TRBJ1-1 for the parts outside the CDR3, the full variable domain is EAGVAQSPRYKIIEKRQSVAFWCNPISGHATLYWYQQILGQGPKLLIQFQNNGVVDDSQLPKDRFSAERLKGVDSTLKIQPAKLEDSAVYLCASSATGGGFTEAFFGQGTRLTVV.

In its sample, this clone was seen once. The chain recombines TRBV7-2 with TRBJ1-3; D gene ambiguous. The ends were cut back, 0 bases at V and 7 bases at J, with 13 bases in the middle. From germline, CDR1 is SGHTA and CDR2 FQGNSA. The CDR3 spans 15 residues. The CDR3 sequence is CASSLAGGVWNTIYF. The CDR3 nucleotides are TGTGCCAGCAGCTTAGCGGGAGGAGTCTGGAACACCATATATTTT. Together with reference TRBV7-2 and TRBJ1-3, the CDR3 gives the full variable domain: GAGVSQSPSNKVTEKGKDVELRCDPISGHTALYWYRQSLGQGLEFLIYFQGNSAPDKSGLPSDRFSAERTGGSVSTLTIQRTQQEDSAVYLCASSLAGGVWNTIYFGEGSWLTVV.

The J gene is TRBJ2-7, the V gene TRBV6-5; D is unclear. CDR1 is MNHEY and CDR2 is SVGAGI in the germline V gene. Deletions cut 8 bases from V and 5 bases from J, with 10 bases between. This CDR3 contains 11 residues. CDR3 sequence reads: CASWRRDEQYF. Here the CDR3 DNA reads TGTGCCAGCTGGCGACGGGACGAGCAGTACTTC.